A selection of T cell receptor beta chains follows, all from one sample in a study of blood T cell repertoires in COVID-19. The assay was immunoSEQ multiplex PCR, and TCRdb's table has in-frame clones only and misses some. The data show about 170,000 clones, less than 80% seen once. The sequencing sample was made of PBMCs or T cells enriched from blood (not recorded which). The receptor set was obtained from a woman aged 70 to 79 in a cohort exposed to, infected with or recovered from COVID-19 (not recorded which). Both conserved end residues are trimmed from each CDR3.

V gene | CDR3 protein
TRBV6-5 | ASSYGPNAGELF
TRBV6-1 | ASSEGRRGQPQH
TRBV6-5 | ASRRQFQETQY
TRBV6-5 | ASRTTNPSTDTQY
TRBV6-5 | ASTGSGGDEQY
TRBV7-9 | ASSLGLTSVAQY
TRBV7-9 | ASSFGHRETQY
TRBV20-1 | SASTGTAHQPQH
TRBV20-1 | SASIGLAGGSGELF
TRBV10-1 | ASSDGEGLEDTQY
TRBV6-1 | ASSERQGLRRETQY